Presented here are 12 T cell receptor beta chains from one specimen sequenced in a study of T cells in pancreatic ductal adenocarcinoma. No neoadjuvant therapy was given to the selected pancreatic ductal adenocarcinoma patients before their surgery. This table comes from immunoSEQ multiplex PCR, and its TCRdb copy is limited to in-frame clones, with some not included. The data contain over 100,000 clones, more than 90% of them seen just once; the ten biggest clones take up 2.5% to 3.5%. Sequences were obtained from PBMCs. These receptors were obtained from a human donor with pancreatic ductal adenocarcinoma.

This clone was picked up one time. The chain employs TRBV19 and TRBJ2-7; TRBD2 aligns across 7 bases. Trimming took 6 bases from V and 3 from J; bases not matched to a gene: 14. From germline, CDR1 is LNHDA and CDR2 SQIVND (reference sequence). The CDR3 extends over 16 amino acids. The CDR3 here is CASSSFRGGDYYEQYF. The CDR3 region has the DNA TGTGCCAGTAGCTCTTTTAGGGGTGGGGACTACTACGAGCAGTACTTC.

The chain links TRBV7-9 to TRBJ1-2, with 12 bases identical to TRBD1. Germline V gene data show CDR1 as SEHNR and CDR2 as FQNEAQ (reference sequence). This CDR3 region has 15 residues. V lost 3 bases to trimming and J lost 6 bases; unmatched junction nucleotides: 5. Here the CDR3 DNA reads TGTGCCAGCAGCTTCACCGGGACAGGGGGCGATGGCTACACCTTC. It specifies CASSFTGTGGDGYTF.

The V gene is TRBV6-6, the J gene TRBJ2-7; the D gene is possibly TRBD2 (6 bases). Germline CDR1 reads MNHNY; CDR2 reads SVGAGI (reference sequence). Trimming took 2 bases from V and 3 from J, leaving 17 bases between them. The CDR3 is 16 amino acids. The CDR3 loop reads CASSYERPTSSYEQYF. DNA of the CDR3: TGTGCCAGCAGTTACGAGCGGCCAACTAGCAGCTACGAGCAGTACTTC.

Only one count was recorded for this clone. The chain couples TRBV7-2 to TRBJ2-1, with D maybe TRBD1 (7 bases). The germline V gene has CDR1 SGHTA and CDR2 FQGNSA. Trimming removed 3 bases at V and 0 bases at J, with 18 bases between. This CDR3 is 18 amino acids long. The CDR3 loop is CASSFGGWGDSSYNEQFF. CDR3 coding DNA: TGTGCCAGCAGCTTCGGAGGGTGGGGGGACAGCTCCTACAATGAGCAGTTCTTC.

This rearrangement joins TRBV6-1 to TRBJ1-4; TRBD1 aligns across 10 bases. Germline CDR1 and CDR2: MNHNS and SASEGT. The CDR3 spans 15 residues. Trimming took 10 bases from V and 10 from J; bases not matched to a gene: 15. The CDR3 loop is CATVATGTGDLKLFF. The CDR3 coding sequence is TGTGCCACTGTTGCCACCGGGACAGGGGATCTAAAACTGTTTTTT.

The chain uses TRBV6-6 and TRBJ1-2, with D perhaps matching TRBD1 (5 bases). Per germline, CDR1 MNHNY and CDR2 SVGAGI (reference sequence). The CDR3 loop spans 13 amino acids. The V end was cut by 6 bases, the J end by 4 bases, with 12 bases between. CDR3 coding DNA: TGTGCCAGCAGACAGGAGGGAACCTATGGCTACACCTTC. Translation: CASRQEGTYGYTF.

The chain recombines TRBV28 with TRBJ2-1, with D possibly TRBD2 on 6 matching bases. CDR3 length: 15 residues. Trimming took 5 bases from V and 8 from J, leaving 19 bases between them. Germline CDR1 MDHEN, CDR2 SYDVKM. For the CDR3, the DNA is TGTGCCAGCAGTCCGACGGGACTCCCCTCCGATGAGCAGTTCTTC. This gives the protein CASSPTGLPSDEQFF.

The chain recombines TRBV15 with TRBJ2-3, with TRBD1 matching 8 bases. Trimming at V came to 0 bases and at J to 2 bases, leaving 4 bases not matched to a gene. CDR1 is LNHNV and CDR2 is YYDKDF in the germline V gene (reference sequence). CDR3 length equals 16 residues. The CDR3 coding sequence is TGTGCCACCAGCAGAGATCAGGGGGCCAACACAGATACGCAGTATTTT. The encoded protein is CATSRDQGANTDTQYF.

The genes are TRBV4-1 and TRBJ1-1; D is uncertain. CDR3 length: 14 amino acids. Looked up from germline, CDR1 is MGHRA and CDR2 is YSYEKL. The V and J ends lost 0 bases and 0 bases respectively, with 5 bases between them. CDR3 sequence (DNA): TGCGCCAGCAGCCAAGATCCAATGAACACTGAAGCTTTCTTT. It encodes CASSQDPMNTEAFF.

In this sample, this clone turned up once. This rearrangement joins TRBV7-6 to TRBJ2-1; D perhaps matches TRBD2 (6 bases). The CDR3 runs to 13 residues. V was pared by 5 bases and J by 9 bases, with 14 bases between. Germline V CDR1 and CDR2: SGHVS, FNYEAQ. CDR3 protein: CASSGRAGAEQFF. In DNA, the CDR3 is TGTGCCAGCAGCGGACGAGCGGGCGCTGAGCAGTTCTTC.

This clone has just a few counts. The chain is built from TRBV18 and TRBJ2-7; 7 positions match TRBD1. After removal of 3 bases from V and 2 bases from J, the junction contained 4 bases not matched to a gene. This CDR3 contains 14 residues. CDR1 is KGHSH and CDR2 is LQKENI in the germline V gene. DNA of the CDR3: TGTGCCAGCTCACCCAAACAGGGGACCTACGAGCAGTACTTC. Translating it yields CASSPKQGTYEQYF.

As DNA, the CDR3 is TGCGCCAGCAGCCCGGGTCAGGAGGGCACCGGGGAGCTGTTTTTT. This translates into CASSPGQEGTGELFF. This sequence joins TRBV5-1 and TRBJ2-2; possible D gene TRBD2, 6 bases. The CDR3 is 15 residues long. V lost 4 bases and J 4 bases, leaving 14 bases between the germline ends. CDR1 and CDR2 (germline): SGHRS, YFSETQ. The variable domain in full, with the rest retrieved from reference TRBV5-1 and TRBJ2-2, is KAGVTQTPRYLIKTRGQQVTLSCSPISGHRSVSWYQQTPGQGLQFLFEYFSETQRNKGNFPGRFSGRQFSNSRSEMNVSTLELGDSALYLCASSPGQEGTGELFFGEGSRLTVL.